This entry lists 20 T cell receptor beta chains sequenced from one sample in a study of blood T cell repertoires in COVID-19 (dated by TCRdb to 2020 to 2021). Library preparation employed the immunoSEQ multiplex PCR assay. In its TCRdb copy, this immuneACCESS table keeps in-frame sequences only and misses some clones. Where compared with another copy, unresolved V genes explain less than half of these, and the others have no known cause. The sample table shows some 130,000 clones, and approximately 80% are seen once. The top ten clonotypes cover roughly 11% of the sample. The sequenced sample consisted of peripheral blood. Receptors originate from a man in his fifties or sixties who had recovered from COVID-19.

This chain uses TRBV6-5 with TRBJ1-2; 9 bases line up with TRBD1. Germline CDR1 reads MNHEY; CDR2 reads SVGAGI. This CDR3 is built from 13 residues. V gave up 6 bases and J gave up 3 bases; unmatched junction bases: 2. For the CDR3, the DNA is TGTGCCAGCAGGCGGGACAGGGACTATGGCTACACCTTC. This translates into CASRRDRDYGYTF.

J is TRBJ2-7 and V is TRBV28; D not resolved. Trimming pared 4 bases from V and 3 bases from J, leaving 10 bases between. The CDR3 extends over 13 amino acids. CDR1 is MDHEN, CDR2 SYDVKM, per germline. This chain's CDR3 is CASSSPLSYEQYF. The CDR3 DNA is TGTGCCAGCAGTTCCCCCCTAAGCTACGAGCAGTACTTC.

The chain links TRBV9 to TRBJ1-2, with D perhaps matching TRBD1 (5 bases). Trimming pared 0 bases from V and 3 bases from J, leaving 12 bases between. The germline V gene encodes CDR1 SGDLS and CDR2 YYNGEE. The CDR3 extends over 15 amino acids. The CDR3 DNA reads TGTGCCAGCAGCGTAGCAGGGCTTGACCACTATGGCTACACCTTC. It yields the protein CASSVAGLDHYGYTF. Full variable domain (missing parts from reference TRBV9 and TRBJ1-2): DSGVTQTPKHLITATGQRVTLRCSPRSGDLSVYWYQQSLDQGLQFLIQYYNGEERAKGNILERFSAQQFPDLHSELNLSSLELGDSALYFCASSVAGLDHYGYTFGSGTRLTVV.

The chain recombines TRBV7-2 with TRBJ1-4; D not certain. Germline CDR1 and CDR2: SGHTA and FQGNSA. With 3 bases removed from V and 3 bases from J, the gap between germline ends came to 5 bases. The CDR3 covers 13 residues. This CDR3 is CASSFSANEKLFF. Here the CDR3 DNA reads TGTGCCAGCAGCTTCTCCGCTAATGAAAAACTGTTTTTT.

The genes are TRBV12-3 or TRBV12-4 and TRBJ1-2; D is uncertain. With 0 bases removed from V and 10 bases from J, the gap between germline ends came to 12 bases. There are 13 residues in the CDR3. The CDR3 is CASSLAGRTVYTF. Written as DNA, the CDR3 is TGTGCCAGCAGTTTAGCAGGGAGAACGGTCTACACCTTC.

The chain joins TRBV29-1 to TRBJ2-3; no clear D. V shed 0 bases and J shed 8 bases, with 3 bases lying between them. Germline CDR1 SQVTM, CDR2 ANQGSEA. The CDR3 runs to 10 residues. CDR3: CSVEDGTQYF. CDR3 DNA: TGCAGCGTTGAAGACGGTACGCAGTATTTT.

This sequence joins TRBV30 and TRBJ1-2, with D perhaps matching TRBD1 (5 bases). The germline CDR1 and CDR2 sequences are GTSNPN and SVGIG (reference sequence). The CDR3 consists of 12 residues. The V end was cut by 4 bases, the J end by 6 bases, with 12 bases between. The CDR3 bases are TGTGCCTGGACCAAGGGGCAGCATGGCTACACCTTC. It specifies CAWTKGQHGYTF.

The rearrangement uses TRBV5-4 and TRBJ1-2, with 7 bases matching TRBD1. V lost 4 bases to trimming and J lost 10 bases; unmatched junction nucleotides: 16. Germline V gene sequence: CDR1 SGHNT, CDR2 YYREEE (reference sequence). This CDR3 spans 15 amino acids. The CDR3 DNA reads TGTGCCAGCAGCGCTGCCGGGACAGTGGGCCACGCCTACACCTTC. Its protein is CASSAAGTVGHAYTF.

The genes are TRBV7-9 and TRBJ2-2; D might be TRBD2 (6 bases). V dropped 0 bases and J dropped 0 bases, with 14 bases sitting between them. Germline V gene lookup returns CDR1 SEHNR and CDR2 FQNEAQ (reference sequence). The CDR3 runs to 18 residues. This CDR3 reads CASSLALGAGSNTGELFF. The CDR3 bases are TGTGCCAGCAGCTTAGCGTTGGGAGCGGGTTCGAACACCGGGGAGCTGTTTTTT.

The J gene is TRBJ2-3, the V gene TRBV7-2; tentatively, D is TRBD1 (6 bases). V lost 3 bases, J lost 4 bases, and 20 bases lay in between. Germline V gene sequence: CDR1 SGHTA, CDR2 FQGNSA. The CDR3 has 17 residues. CDR3 nucleotides: TGTGCCAGCAGCTTTTCCGGTGGGGGCAGGGTTCCAGATACGCAGTATTTT. Residues: CASSFSGGGRVPDTQYF.

This clone was recorded a few times. The V gene is TRBV11-2, the J gene TRBJ2-3; D is uncertain. V lost 11 bases to trimming and J lost 3 bases, with 15 bases between them. From germline, CDR1 is SGHAT and CDR2 FQNNGV. The CDR3 contains 13 residues. The CDR3 sequence is CAVSSRATDTQYF. The CDR3 bases are TGTGCCGTATCTTCGCGTGCGACAGATACGCAGTATTTT.

The chain employs TRBV28 and TRBJ2-3; 10 bases are a match to TRBD1. The CDR3 is made up of 15 amino acids. J lost 4 bases, V lost 5 bases, and 6 bases had no gene match. Germline V lookup: CDR1 MDHEN, CDR2 SYDVKM. CDR3 nucleotides: TGTGCCAGCAGTCCACCGACAGGGGGCGCAGATACGCAGTATTTT. Encoded protein: CASSPPTGGADTQYF.

V usage is TRBV5-5 and J usage is TRBJ1-5; 12 nucleotides match TRBD1. This CDR3 is 16 amino acids long. The germline CDR1 and CDR2 sequences are SGHKS and YYEKEE (reference sequence). With 3 bases clipped from V and 2 bases from J, the junction kept 3 bases outside the gene matches. CDR3 DNA sequence: TGTGCCAGCAGCTGGGGACAGGGGGCGGGCAATCAGCCCCAGCATTTT. The encoded protein is CASSWGQGAGNQPQHF.

J is TRBJ2-3 and V is TRBV7-2; the D gene is possibly TRBD1 (6 bases). Germline assignment: CDR1 SGHTA and CDR2 FQGNSA. The CDR3 has 16 residues. Trimming took 1 base from V and 2 from J, leaving 13 bases between them. DNA of the CDR3: TGTGCCAGCAGCTTAGGTTGGGGGCGCGTCACAGATACGCAGTATTTT. Translated: CASSLGWGRVTDTQYF. Full variable domain (outside the CDR3, taken from reference TRBV7-2 and TRBJ2-3): GAGVSQSPSNKVTEKGKDVELRCDPISGHTALYWYRQSLGQGLEFLIYFQGNSAPDKSGLPSDRFSAERTGGSVSTLTIQRTQQEDSAVYLCASSLGWGRVTDTQYFGPGTRLTVL.

V is TRBV4-1 and J is TRBJ1-2; the D gene is possibly TRBD1 (5 bases). With 1 base removed from V and 4 bases from J, the gap between germline ends came to 22 bases. Germline V gene lookup returns CDR1 MGHRA and CDR2 YSYEKL. The length of the CDR3 is 18 residues. CDR3 in amino acids: CASSQAAGRIGRVYGYTF. The CDR3 DNA reads as TGCGCCAGCAGCCAAGCCGCGGGACGGATTGGGAGGGTCTATGGCTACACCTTC.

This clone appeared a single time. V usage is TRBV24-1 and J usage is TRBJ1-2; TRBD1 matches at 8 bases. This CDR3 region has 13 residues. V shed 4 bases, J shed 7 bases, and the junction held 4 bases outside the gene matches. Germline assignment: CDR1 KGHDR and CDR2 SFDVKD. CDR3 loop: CATSDLDRAGYTF. The CDR3 coding sequence is TGTGCCACCAGTGACCTGGACAGGGCTGGCTACACCTTC.

The chain carries TRBV7-2 and TRBJ1-1; D may be TRBD1 (6 bases). The CDR3 consists of 14 residues. From germline, CDR1 is SGHTA and CDR2 FQGNSA. Trimming took 1 base from V and 3 from J, leaving 9 bases between them. The CDR3 region is CASSLEGGHTEAFF. The CDR3 DNA follows: TGTGCCAGCAGCTTAGAAGGGGGACACACTGAAGCTTTCTTT.

The chain uses TRBV7-9 and TRBJ2-7; D is perhaps TRBD1 (5 bases). This CDR3 comprises 14 residues. Between the trimmed V and J ends, which lost 4 bases and 4 bases, there was a span of 14 bases. Germline V lookup: CDR1 SEHNR, CDR2 FQNEAQ (reference sequence). The CDR3 sequence is CASSYDSNRYEQYF. As DNA, the CDR3 is TGTGCCAGCAGCTACGACAGCAACCGATACGAGCAGTACTTC.

This sequence joins TRBV7-8 and TRBJ2-2; maybe TRBD1 (6 bases). CDR3 length: 16 amino acids. Germline CDR1 and CDR2: SGHVS and FQNEAQ. Trimming left V 1 base short and J 3 bases short, with 12 bases between. The CDR3 DNA follows: TGTGCCAGCAGCTTAGTTGACAGGTCAGACACCGGGGAGCTGTTTTTT. This sequence encodes CASSLVDRSDTGELFF.

This chain joins TRBV4-2 and TRBJ1-1; 11 bases are a match to TRBD1. From germline, CDR1 is LGHNA and CDR2 YNFKEQ. With 4 bases clipped from V and 0 bases from J, the junction kept 10 bases outside the gene matches. The CDR3 has 18 amino acids. The CDR3: CASSLAGVGQGVNTEAFF. DNA for the CDR3: TGTGCCAGCAGCCTTGCTGGAGTGGGACAGGGGGTGAACACTGAAGCTTTCTTT.